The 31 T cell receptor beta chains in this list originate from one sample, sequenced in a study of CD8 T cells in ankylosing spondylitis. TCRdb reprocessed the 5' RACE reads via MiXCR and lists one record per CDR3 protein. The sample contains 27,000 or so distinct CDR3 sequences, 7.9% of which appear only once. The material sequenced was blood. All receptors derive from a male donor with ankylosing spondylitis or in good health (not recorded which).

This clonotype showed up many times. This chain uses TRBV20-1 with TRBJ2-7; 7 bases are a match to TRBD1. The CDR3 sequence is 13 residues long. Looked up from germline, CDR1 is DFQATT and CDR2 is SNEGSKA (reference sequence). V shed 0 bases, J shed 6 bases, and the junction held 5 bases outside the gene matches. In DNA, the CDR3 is TGCAGTGCTAGAGATCTGACAGGGCGCGAGCAGTACTTC. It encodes CSARDLTGREQYF.

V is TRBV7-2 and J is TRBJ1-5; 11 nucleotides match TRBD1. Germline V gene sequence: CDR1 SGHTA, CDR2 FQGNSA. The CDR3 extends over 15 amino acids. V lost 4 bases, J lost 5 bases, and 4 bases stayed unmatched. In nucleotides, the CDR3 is TGTGCCAGCAGCTCCCGGACAGGGGGCTATCAGCCCCAGCATTTT. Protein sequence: CASSSRTGGYQPQHF.

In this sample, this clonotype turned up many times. In DNA form, the CDR3 reads TGTGCCAGCAGTTTTCGACAGGTCCCGACTCGTCAGCCCCAGCATTTT. Translated: CASSFRQVPTRQPQHF. The chain combines TRBV28 with TRBJ1-5; a possible D gene is TRBD1 (6 bases). The CDR3 sequence is 16 residues long. Trimming removed 3 bases from V and 6 bases from J, with 18 bases in between. Per germline, CDR1 MDHEN and CDR2 SYDVKM. Together with reference TRBV28 and TRBJ1-5, the CDR3 gives the full variable domain: DVKVTQSSRYLVKRTGEKVFLECVQDMDHENMFWYRQDPGLGLRLIYFSYDVKMKEKGDIPEGYSVSREKKERFSLILESASTNQTSMYLCASSFRQVPTRQPQHFGDGTRLSIL.

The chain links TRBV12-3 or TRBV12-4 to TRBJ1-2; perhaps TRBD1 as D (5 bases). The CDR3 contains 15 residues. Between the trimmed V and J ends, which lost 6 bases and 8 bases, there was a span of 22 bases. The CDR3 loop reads CASRLKDGTAQGYTF. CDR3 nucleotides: TGTGCCAGCAGACTTAAAGACGGGACCGCTCAGGGCTACACCTTC.

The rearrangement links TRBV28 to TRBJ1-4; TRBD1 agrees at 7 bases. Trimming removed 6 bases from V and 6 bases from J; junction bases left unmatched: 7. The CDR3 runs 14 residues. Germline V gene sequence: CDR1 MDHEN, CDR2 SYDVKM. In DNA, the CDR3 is TGTGCCAGCAGCCTGGGACAGATTTATGAAAAACTGTTTTTT. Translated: CASSLGQIYEKLFF. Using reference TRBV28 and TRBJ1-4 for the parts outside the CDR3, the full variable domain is DVKVTQSSRYLVKRTGEKVFLECVQDMDHENMFWYRQDPGLGLRLIYFSYDVKMKEKGDIPEGYSVSREKKERFSLILESASTNQTSMYLCASSLGQIYEKLFFGSGTQLSVL.

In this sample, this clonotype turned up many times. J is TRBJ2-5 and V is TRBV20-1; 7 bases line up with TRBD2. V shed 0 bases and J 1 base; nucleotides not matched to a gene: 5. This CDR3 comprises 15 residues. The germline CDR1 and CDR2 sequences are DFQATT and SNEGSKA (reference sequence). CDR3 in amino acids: CSARDWTRPQETQYF. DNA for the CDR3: TGCAGTGCTAGAGACTGGACTAGGCCCCAAGAGACCCAGTACTTC.

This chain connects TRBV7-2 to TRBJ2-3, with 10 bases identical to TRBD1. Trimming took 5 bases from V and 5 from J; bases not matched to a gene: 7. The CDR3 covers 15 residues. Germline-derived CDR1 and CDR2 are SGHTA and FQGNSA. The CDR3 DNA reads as TGTGCCAGCAGCCCCGGACAGGGGGAATTAGATACGCAGTATTTT. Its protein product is CASSPGQGELDTQYF.

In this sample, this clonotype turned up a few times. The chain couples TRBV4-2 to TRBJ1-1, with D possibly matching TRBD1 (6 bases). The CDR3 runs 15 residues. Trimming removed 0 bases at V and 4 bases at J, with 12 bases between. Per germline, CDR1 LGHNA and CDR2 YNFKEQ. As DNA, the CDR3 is TGTGCCAGCAGCCAAGAACAGGGAGACGCCACTGAAGCTTTCTTT. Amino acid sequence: CASSQEQGDATEAFF.

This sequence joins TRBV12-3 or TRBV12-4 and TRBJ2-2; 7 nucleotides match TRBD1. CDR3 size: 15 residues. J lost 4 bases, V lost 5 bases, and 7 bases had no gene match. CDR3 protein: CASSLRSGGTGELFF. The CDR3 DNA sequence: TGTGCCAGCAGTCTTCGATCAGGGGGCACCGGGGAGCTGTTTTTT.

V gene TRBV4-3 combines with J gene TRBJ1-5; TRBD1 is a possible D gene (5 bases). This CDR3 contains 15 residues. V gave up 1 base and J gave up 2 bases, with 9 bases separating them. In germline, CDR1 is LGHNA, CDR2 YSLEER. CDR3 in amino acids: CASSQGPGGNQPQHF. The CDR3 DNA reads TGCGCCAGCAGCCAAGGACCGGGGGGCAATCAGCCCCAGCATTTT.

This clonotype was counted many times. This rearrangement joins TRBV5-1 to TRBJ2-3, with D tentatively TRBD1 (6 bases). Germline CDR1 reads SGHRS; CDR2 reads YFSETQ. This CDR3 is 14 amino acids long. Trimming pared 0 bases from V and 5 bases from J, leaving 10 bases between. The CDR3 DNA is TGCGCCAGCAGCTTGGTAACAGGGCGAGATACGCAGTATTTT. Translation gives CASSLVTGRDTQYF.

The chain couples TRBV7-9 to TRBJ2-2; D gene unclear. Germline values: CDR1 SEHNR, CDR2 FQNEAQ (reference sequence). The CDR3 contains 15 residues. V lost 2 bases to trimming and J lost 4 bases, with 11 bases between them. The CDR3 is CASSLTDWITGELFF. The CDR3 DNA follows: TGTGCCAGCAGCTTAACAGATTGGATCACCGGGGAGCTGTTTTTT.

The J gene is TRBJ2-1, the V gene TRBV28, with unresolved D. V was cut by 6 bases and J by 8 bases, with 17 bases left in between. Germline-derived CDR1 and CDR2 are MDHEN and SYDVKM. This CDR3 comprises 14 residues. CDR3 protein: CASRTPGLEYEQFF. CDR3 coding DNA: TGTGCCAGCAGAACACCGGGCCTCGAGTATGAGCAGTTCTTC.

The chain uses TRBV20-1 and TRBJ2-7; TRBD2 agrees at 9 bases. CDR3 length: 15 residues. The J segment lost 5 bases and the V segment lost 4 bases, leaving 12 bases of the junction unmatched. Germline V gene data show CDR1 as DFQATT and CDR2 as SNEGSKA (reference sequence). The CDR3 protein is CSANLASGKINEQYF. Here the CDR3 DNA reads TGCAGTGCTAATCTTGCTAGCGGGAAAATCAACGAGCAGTACTTC.

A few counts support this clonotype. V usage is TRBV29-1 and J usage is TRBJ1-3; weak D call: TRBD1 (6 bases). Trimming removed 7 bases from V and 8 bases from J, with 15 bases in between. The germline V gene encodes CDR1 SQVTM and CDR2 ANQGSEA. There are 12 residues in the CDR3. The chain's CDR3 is CSAQDSGDTIYF. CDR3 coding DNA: TGCAGCGCGCAGGACAGCGGGGACACCATATATTTT.

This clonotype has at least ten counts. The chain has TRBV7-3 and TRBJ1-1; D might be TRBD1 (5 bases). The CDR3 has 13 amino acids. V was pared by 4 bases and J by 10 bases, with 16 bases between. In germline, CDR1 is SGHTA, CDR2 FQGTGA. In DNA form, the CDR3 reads TGTGCCAGCAGCTCCAGAGACAGACTCGGAGCTTTCTTT. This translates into CASSSRDRLGAFF. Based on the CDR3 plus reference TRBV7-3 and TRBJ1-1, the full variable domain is GAGVSQTPSNKVTEKGKYVELRCDPISGHTALYWYRQSLGQGPEFLIYFQGTGAADDSGLPNDRFFAVRPEGSVSTLKIQRTERGDSAVYLCASSSRDRLGAFFGQGTRLTVV.

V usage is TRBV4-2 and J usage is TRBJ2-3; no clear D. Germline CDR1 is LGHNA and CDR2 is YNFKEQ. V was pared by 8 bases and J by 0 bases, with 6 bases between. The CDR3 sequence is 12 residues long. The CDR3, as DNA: TGTGCCAGCCGGTCTAGCACAGATACGCAGTATTTT. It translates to CASRSSTDTQYF.

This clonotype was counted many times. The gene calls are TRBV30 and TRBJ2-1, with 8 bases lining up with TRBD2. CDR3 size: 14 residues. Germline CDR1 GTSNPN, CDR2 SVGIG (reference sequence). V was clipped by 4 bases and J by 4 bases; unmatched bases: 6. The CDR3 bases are TGTGCCTGGACTATGGGACTAGAATACAATGAGCAGTTCTTC. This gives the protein CAWTMGLEYNEQFF.

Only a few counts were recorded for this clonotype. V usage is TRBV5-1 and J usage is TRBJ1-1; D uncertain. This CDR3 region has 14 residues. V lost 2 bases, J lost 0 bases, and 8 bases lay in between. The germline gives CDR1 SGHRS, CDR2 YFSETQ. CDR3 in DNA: TGCGCCAGCAGCTTCGGGGTCGTGAACACTGAAGCTTTCTTT. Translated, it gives CASSFGVVNTEAFF.

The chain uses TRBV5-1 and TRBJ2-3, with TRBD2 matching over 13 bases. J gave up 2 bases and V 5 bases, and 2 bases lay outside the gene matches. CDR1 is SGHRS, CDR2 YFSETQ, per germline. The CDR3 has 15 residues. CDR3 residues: CASRTSGGPTDTQYF. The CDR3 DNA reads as TGCGCCAGCAGGACTAGCGGGGGGCCCACAGATACGCAGTATTTT.

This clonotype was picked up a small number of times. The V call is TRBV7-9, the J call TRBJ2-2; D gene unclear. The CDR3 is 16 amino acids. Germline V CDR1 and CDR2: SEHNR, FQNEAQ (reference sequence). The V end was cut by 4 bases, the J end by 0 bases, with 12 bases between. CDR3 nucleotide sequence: TGTGCCAGCAGCTCAATGGCGGCAGCGAACACCGGGGAGCTGTTTTTT. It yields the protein CASSSMAAANTGELFF. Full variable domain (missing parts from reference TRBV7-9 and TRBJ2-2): DTGVSQNPRHKITKRGQNVTFRCDPISEHNRLYWYRQTLGQGPEFLTYFQNEAQLEKSRLLSDRFSAERPKGSFSTLEIQRTEQGDSAMYLCASSSMAAANTGELFFGEGSRLTVL.

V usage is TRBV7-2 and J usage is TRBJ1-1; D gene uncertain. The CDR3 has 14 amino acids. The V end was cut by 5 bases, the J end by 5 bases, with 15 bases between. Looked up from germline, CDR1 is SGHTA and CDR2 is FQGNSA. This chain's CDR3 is CASSPNMIGTEAFF. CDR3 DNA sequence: TGTGCCAGCAGCCCCAACATGATAGGGACTGAAGCTTTCTTT.

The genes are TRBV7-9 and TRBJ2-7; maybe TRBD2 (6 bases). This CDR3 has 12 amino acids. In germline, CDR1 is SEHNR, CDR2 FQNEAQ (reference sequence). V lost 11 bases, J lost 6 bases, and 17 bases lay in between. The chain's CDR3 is CASSGGNREQYF. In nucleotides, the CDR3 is TGTGCCTCCTCCGGAGGGAATCGCGAGCAGTACTTC.

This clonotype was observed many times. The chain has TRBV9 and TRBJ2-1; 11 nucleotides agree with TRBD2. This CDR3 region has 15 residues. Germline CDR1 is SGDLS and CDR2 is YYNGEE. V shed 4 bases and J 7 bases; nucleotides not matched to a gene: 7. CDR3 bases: TGTGCCAGCAGCACACTAGCGGGAGATAAGAATGAGCAGTTCTTC. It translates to CASSTLAGDKNEQFF.

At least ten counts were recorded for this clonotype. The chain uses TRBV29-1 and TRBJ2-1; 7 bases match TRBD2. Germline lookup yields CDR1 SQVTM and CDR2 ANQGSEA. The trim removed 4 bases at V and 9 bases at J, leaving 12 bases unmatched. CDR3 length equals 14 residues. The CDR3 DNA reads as TGCAGCGTTGGCTTGACTAGCCTTAGAACTGAGCAGTTCTTC. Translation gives CSVGLTSLRTEQFF.

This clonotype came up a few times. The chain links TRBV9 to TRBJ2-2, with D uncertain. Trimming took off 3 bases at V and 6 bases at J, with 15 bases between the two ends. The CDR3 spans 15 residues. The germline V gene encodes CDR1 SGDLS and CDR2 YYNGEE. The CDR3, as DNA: TGTGCCAGCAGCGAGGCTAGAGGTGGGGCCGGGGAGCTGTTTTTT. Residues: CASSEARGGAGELFF.

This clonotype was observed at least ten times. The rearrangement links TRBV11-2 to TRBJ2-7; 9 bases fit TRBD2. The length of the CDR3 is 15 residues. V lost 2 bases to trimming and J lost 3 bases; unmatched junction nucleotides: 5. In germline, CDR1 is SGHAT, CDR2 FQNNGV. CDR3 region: CASSLRLAAYYEQYF. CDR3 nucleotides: TGTGCCAGCAGCTTAAGACTAGCGGCCTACTACGAGCAGTACTTC.

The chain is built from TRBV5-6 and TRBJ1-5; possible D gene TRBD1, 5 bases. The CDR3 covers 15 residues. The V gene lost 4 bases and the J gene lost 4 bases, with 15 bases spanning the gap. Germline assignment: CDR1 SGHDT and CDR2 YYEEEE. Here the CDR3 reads CASSRRMGGNQPQHF. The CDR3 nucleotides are TGTGCCAGCAGCCGGCGGATGGGGGGAAATCAGCCCCAGCATTTT.

The CDR3 DNA reads as TGTGCCAGCAGCTTAGAGGGTTTGCAGCCCCAGCATTTT. It specifies CASSLEGLQPQHF. The chain recombines TRBV7-2 with TRBJ1-5, with D uncertain. Germline assignment: CDR1 SGHTA and CDR2 FQGNSA. Trimming pared 1 base from V and 7 bases from J, leaving 8 bases between. The CDR3 covers 13 residues.

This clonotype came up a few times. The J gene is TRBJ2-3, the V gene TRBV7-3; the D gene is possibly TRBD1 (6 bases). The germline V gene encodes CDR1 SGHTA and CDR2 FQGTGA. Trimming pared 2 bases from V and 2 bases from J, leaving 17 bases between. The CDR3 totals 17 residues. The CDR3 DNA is TGTGCCAGCAGCTTATTGGGCTTTGGGGGCTCCACAGATACGCAGTATTTT. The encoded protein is CASSLLGFGGSTDTQYF.

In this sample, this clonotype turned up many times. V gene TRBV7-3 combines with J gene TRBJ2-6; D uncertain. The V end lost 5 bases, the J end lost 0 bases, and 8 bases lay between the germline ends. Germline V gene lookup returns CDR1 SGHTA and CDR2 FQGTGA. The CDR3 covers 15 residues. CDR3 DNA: TGTGCCAGCAGCGTACAGCTCTCTGGGGCCAACGTCCTGACTTTC. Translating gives CASSVQLSGANVLTF.